Sequencing of this TCR beta chain was carried out in a study of blood T cell repertoires in COVID-19. Overall study context: Nucleic acid was either cDNA or gDNA, and it came from T cells, B-cell-depleted T cells, or PBMCs.

Study processing details: It was from reference gene primer amplification that nucleated cell counts were estimated. Profiled with immunoSEQ multiplex PCR; TCRdb holds only in-frame clones, not every one. Clone size and V and J calls were adopted from that table, with D and trimming inferred from the DNA. The sample has tens of thousands of clones; roughly 85% are singletons. The sample taken for sequencing was peripheral blood. This clonotype was obtained from a man aged 55 to 69 with active or convalescent COVID-19.

The CDR3, as DNA: TGTGCCAGCAGCTTAGGGCCACAGGGTTCGGGAAACACCATATATTTT. It encodes CASSLGPQGSGNTIYF. The V and J genes are TRBV7-2 and TRBJ1-3; D might be TRBD1 (6 bases). CDR3 size: 16 residues. V was shortened by 1 base and J by 4 bases, with 14 bases between the two germline ends. Germline V gives CDR1 SGHTA, CDR2 FQGNSA.